The text below deals with one T cell receptor beta chain. The sample originates from a study of tumor-infiltrating lymphocytes in oesophageal squamous cell carcinoma. TCRdb fed the PCR reads into MiXCR, producing one record per CDR3 protein. The sample holds approximately 11,000 distinct CDR3 sequences, 50% to 65% seen once. Germline CDR1 SGHVS, CDR2 FQNEAQ. This CDR3 contains 16 residues. The ends were cut back, 5 bases at V and 7 bases at J, with 20 bases in the middle. The genes are TRBV7-8 and TRBJ1-4; a possible D gene is TRBD1 (5 bases). Sequenced input: esophageal tumor tissue. This clonotype was sampled from a male donor with esophageal squamous cell carcinoma. The CDR3 here is CASSPRGGGWSEKLFF. The CDR3 nucleotides are TGTGCCAGCAGCCCTCGGGGGGGTGGGTGGAGTGAAAAACTGTTTTTT.